A single sample gave rise to the 25 T cell receptor beta chains below, sequenced in a study of T cells in Graves' hyperthyroidism and ophthalmopathy. Amplification targeted TCR beta CDR3 regions from RNA transcripts. HTBI primers were employed in a first-round RT-PCR of the TCR CDR3. TCRdb re-analysed the multiplex PCR reads in MiXCR, keeping a single row per CDR3 protein. The sample has approximately 360,000 distinct CDR3 sequences, less than 20% seen once. The sample taken for sequencing was blood. The receptors shown here come from a woman under 30 with Graves' hyperthyroidism that later progressed to Graves' ophthalmopathy.

In its sample, this clonotype was seen a few times. The rearrangement uses TRBV14 and TRBJ1-5; no clear D gene. This CDR3 has 18 residues. V lost 0 bases and J 3 bases, leaving 18 bases between the germline ends. Germline V lookup: CDR1 SGHDN, CDR2 FVKESK. The CDR3 coding sequence is TGTGCCAGCAGCCAAGATGGAGCACTGGAGGTTTCCAATCAGCCCCAGCATTTT. Protein sequence: CASSQDGALEVSNQPQHF.

This clonotype was seen at least ten times. The chain couples TRBV7-8 to TRBJ1-3, with no clear D. This CDR3 spans 13 amino acids. Trimming removed 2 bases at V and 9 bases at J, with 11 bases between. Looked up from germline, CDR1 is SGHVS and CDR2 is FQNEAQ. The CDR3 region is CASSLRDGGTIYF. The CDR3 nucleotides read TGTGCCAGCAGCTTAAGGGATGGCGGCACCATATATTTT.

The chain joins TRBV11-2 to TRBJ1-3; D is unclear. The V and J ends lost 1 base and 4 bases respectively, with 11 bases between them. CDR1 is SGHAT and CDR2 is FQNNGV in the germline V gene. This CDR3 is built from 15 residues. CDR3 sequence reads: CASSLGGGRGNTIYF. CDR3 in DNA: TGTGCCAGCAGCTTAGGAGGAGGGAGAGGAAACACCATATATTTT.

This clonotype was seen at least ten times. The chain employs TRBV20-1 and TRBJ2-5; the D gene could be TRBD1 or TRBD2 (5 bases each). CDR3 size: 13 residues. V lost 0 bases and J lost 7, with 12 bases in between. The germline gives CDR1 DFQATT, CDR2 SNEGSKA (reference sequence). CDR3 DNA sequence: TGCAGTGCTAGAGACCGTGGGGCGGGGACCCAGTACTTC. This codes for CSARDRGAGTQYF.

This clonotype was recorded a few times. J is TRBJ2-7 and V is TRBV27; the D gene is possibly TRBD1 (6 bases). V dropped 1 base and J dropped 3 bases, with 16 bases sitting between them. The CDR3 runs to 16 residues. Germline loops: CDR1 MNHEY, CDR2 SMNVEV (reference sequence). This CDR3 reads CASSLFPDSRNYEQYF. In DNA, the CDR3 is TGTGCCAGCAGTTTATTCCCGGACAGTCGAAACTACGAGCAGTACTTC.

This clonotype was observed a handful of times. This chain links TRBV6-6 with TRBJ1-6, with unresolved D. The CDR3 sequence is 13 residues long. Trimming pared 2 bases from V and 8 bases from J, leaving 7 bases between. Germline-derived CDR1 and CDR2 are MNHNY and SVGAGI (reference sequence). The CDR3 is CASSYIEDSPLHF. CDR3 nucleotide sequence: TGTGCCAGCAGTTACATCGAAGATTCACCCCTCCACTTT.

This clonotype was found a few times. The rearrangement joins TRBV6-1 to TRBJ2-5; D may match TRBD1 or TRBD2 (6 bases each). Germline CDR1 reads MNHNS; CDR2 reads SASEGT. The CDR3 is made up of 13 amino acids. With 6 bases removed from V and 5 bases from J, the gap between germline ends came to 13 bases. The CDR3 here is CASREGGFETQYF. Written as DNA, the CDR3 is TGTGCCAGCAGAGAGGGGGGATTTGAGACCCAGTACTTC.

In this sample, this clonotype turned up many times. The CDR3 protein is CASSLLRANHEQYF. For the CDR3, the DNA is TGTGCCAGCTCACTACTCCGGGCAAACCACGAGCAGTACTTC. The rearrangement joins TRBV18 to TRBJ2-7; unclear D gene. Germline values: CDR1 KGHSH, CDR2 LQKENI. V was trimmed by 4 bases and J by 5 bases, leaving 15 bases between them. The CDR3 runs 14 residues.

This clonotype was seen a few times. The chain couples TRBV6-6 to TRBJ2-7; no definite D call. Trimming took 0 bases from V and 2 from J, leaving 11 bases between them. CDR3 size: 15 residues. Germline assignment: CDR1 MNHNY and CDR2 SVGAGI (reference sequence). The CDR3 region is CASSYSKALPYEQYF. CDR3 nucleotides: TGTGCCAGCAGTTACTCGAAGGCTTTACCCTACGAGCAGTACTTC.

The chain combines TRBV4-3 with TRBJ2-2; possible D gene TRBD1, 5 bases. Per germline, CDR1 LGHNA and CDR2 YSLEER. This CDR3 is built from 14 residues. V was trimmed by 3 bases and J by 7 bases, leaving 12 bases between them. CDR3 protein: CASSHAGSNGELFF. CDR3 DNA sequence: TGCGCCAGCAGCCACGCAGGGTCCAACGGGGAGCTGTTTTTT.

This clonotype was recorded many times. The chain recombines TRBV6-2 or TRBV6-3 with TRBJ2-7, with 11 bases matching TRBD2. The CDR3 runs 16 residues. CDR1 MNHEY and CDR2 SVGEGT come from the germline V gene. J was trimmed by 0 bases and V by 5 bases; bases with no gene match: 6. CDR3 DNA sequence: TGTGCCAGCAGTGCCGGGACTAGCGGCCTCTCCTACGAGCAGTACTTC. Amino acid sequence: CASSAGTSGLSYEQYF.

The chain links TRBV19 to TRBJ1-2, with 7 bases that match TRBD1. Germline V lookup: CDR1 LNHDA, CDR2 SQIVND (reference sequence). This CDR3 is 13 amino acids long. Losses at the gene ends were 7 bases for V and 6 bases for J; bases not matched to a gene: 8. The CDR3: CASTPTGKHGYTF. The DNA of the CDR3 is TGTGCCAGTACCCCGACAGGGAAGCATGGCTACACCTTC.

The rearrangement links TRBV19 to TRBJ1-2; D call uncertain. There are 12 residues in the CDR3. V was clipped by 10 bases and J by 7 bases, with 16 bases between them. From germline, CDR1 is LNHDA and CDR2 SQIVND (reference sequence). CDR3 region: CATVSSGAGYTF. As DNA, the CDR3 is TGTGCCACGGTCTCTTCGGGCGCTGGCTACACCTTC.

This clonotype was detected many times. For the CDR3, the DNA is TGTGCCAGCAGCTTAGCGCCTGGGACAGATACCGGGGAGCTGTTTTTT. It is translated as CASSLAPGTDTGELFF. This chain connects TRBV11-1 to TRBJ2-2, with 7 bases fitting TRBD1. The J segment lost 5 bases and the V segment lost 0 bases, leaving 6 bases of the junction unmatched. The germline V gene has CDR1 SGHAT and CDR2 FQDESV (reference sequence). This CDR3 has 16 residues.

The sample holds a few counts of this clonotype. V usage is TRBV29-1 and J usage is TRBJ1-6; possible D gene TRBD1, 5 bases. The V end was cut by 4 bases, the J end by 10 bases, with 14 bases between. CDR1 SQVTM and CDR2 ANQGSEA come from the germline V gene. The CDR3 contains 13 residues. The CDR3 DNA reads as TGCAGCGTTGCGGGCAGGGATGGGTCACCCCTCCACTTT. Protein: CSVAGRDGSPLHF.

With respect to this clonotype: With a much larger clone just one base away, this may be a read error. V gene TRBV7-8 combines with J gene TRBJ2-7; 7 nucleotides agree with TRBD2. The CDR3 covers 17 residues. Germline loops: CDR1 SGHVS, CDR2 FQNEAQ. The CDR3 is CTSSLIWDEGGPDEQYF. CDR3 bases: TGTACCAGCAGCTTAATTTGGGACGAGGGAGGGCCGGACGAGCAGTACTTC.

This clonotype was detected only a few times. One end of the junction fails to match germline, which may point to a read error. This chain links TRBV29-1 with TRBJ2-7, with unresolved D. Germline CDR1 reads SQVTM; CDR2 reads ANQGSEA. There are 13 residues in the CDR3. CDR3 bases: TGCAGCGTCGAAGGGTCAGGATCCTACGAGCAGTACTTC. It is translated as CSVEGSGSYEQYF.

The rearrangement uses TRBV5-1 and TRBJ1-4, with 7 bases aligning to TRBD1. J lost 0 bases, V lost 0 bases, and 5 bases had no gene match. There are 17 residues in the CDR3. The germline gives CDR1 SGHRS, CDR2 YFSETQ. In nucleotides, the CDR3 is TGCGCCAGCAGCTTGGGGACAGGTGCCGCAACTAATGAAAAACTGTTTTTT. Translation gives CASSLGTGAATNEKLFF. The entire variable domain, with the rest obtained from reference TRBV5-1 and TRBJ1-4, is as follows: KAGVTQTPRYLIKTRGQQVTLSCSPISGHRSVSWYQQTPGQGLQFLFEYFSETQRNKGNFPGRFSGRQFSNSRSEMNVSTLELGDSALYLCASSLGTGAATNEKLFFGSGTQLSVL.

This clonotype was counted at least ten times. V gene TRBV24-1 combines with J gene TRBJ2-1, with D possibly TRBD2 on 6 matching bases. The CDR3 runs 15 residues. Germline CDR1 KGHDR, CDR2 SFDVKD. V lost 2 bases and J lost 7, with 14 bases in between. The CDR3 sequence: CATSDSWGVHNEQFF. The CDR3 DNA reads TGTGCCACCAGTGATTCTTGGGGGGTGCATAATGAGCAGTTCTTC.

This clonotype has a count of ten or more. The chain is built from TRBV7-9 and TRBJ2-3; tentatively, D is TRBD2 (5 bases). The CDR3 has 15 amino acids. Trimming removed 7 bases from V and 2 bases from J, with 16 bases in between. Germline lookup yields CDR1 SEHNR and CDR2 FQNEAQ (reference sequence). The CDR3 sequence: CASTRGWVYTDTQYF. In DNA, the CDR3 is TGTGCCAGCACCCGAGGGTGGGTTTACACAGATACGCAGTATTTT.

The rearrangement links TRBV7-3 to TRBJ2-3; tentatively, D is TRBD1 (5 bases). The length of the CDR3 is 15 residues. Looked up from germline, CDR1 is SGHTA and CDR2 is FQGTGA. V was shortened by 9 bases and J by 5 bases, with 21 bases between the two germline ends. CDR3 in DNA: TGTGCCAGGGACACCGGACCCCGCCCGATAGATACGCAGTATTTT. It specifies CARDTGPRPIDTQYF.

Many counts were recorded for this clonotype. The chain couples TRBV2 to TRBJ2-3; D is perhaps TRBD1 or TRBD2 (5 bases each). This CDR3 has 14 amino acids. Between the trimmed V and J ends, which lost 6 bases and 5 bases, there was a span of 15 bases. CDR1 SNHLY and CDR2 FYNNEI come from the germline V gene. CDR3 sequence (DNA): TGTGCCAGCAGAGGGGATAGCGTTAGAGATACGCAGTATTTT. Translating gives CASRGDSVRDTQYF.

This CDR3 reads CAISESVRLDTGELFF. CDR3 bases: TGTGCCATCAGTGAGTCGGTCAGGCTCGACACCGGGGAGCTGTTTTTT. The chain recombines TRBV10-3 with TRBJ2-2; D remains ambiguous. The CDR3 sequence is 16 residues long. Trimming stripped 0 bases from V and 3 bases from J, with 11 bases between. Germline values: CDR1 ENHRY, CDR2 SYGVKD.

The chain combines TRBV4-2 with TRBJ2-7; TRBD2 matches at 11 bases. Unmatched junction bases numbered 8, after V lost 1 base and J lost 0 bases. Germline V gene lookup returns CDR1 LGHNA and CDR2 YNFKEQ. This CDR3 spans 18 amino acids. The CDR3 reads CASSQVATSGVFSYEQYF. CDR3 in DNA: TGTGCCAGCAGCCAAGTAGCGACTAGCGGGGTATTCTCCTACGAGCAGTACTTC.

The chain links TRBV20-1 to TRBJ2-7; 8 positions agree with TRBD1. Germline values: CDR1 DFQATT, CDR2 SNEGSKA (reference sequence). The CDR3 covers 14 residues. V dropped 3 bases and J dropped 0; count of bases not matched to a gene: 4. The CDR3 region has the DNA TGCAGTGCTAGGACAGGGGCAATCTCCTACGAGCAGTACTTC. Translating it yields CSARTGAISYEQYF.